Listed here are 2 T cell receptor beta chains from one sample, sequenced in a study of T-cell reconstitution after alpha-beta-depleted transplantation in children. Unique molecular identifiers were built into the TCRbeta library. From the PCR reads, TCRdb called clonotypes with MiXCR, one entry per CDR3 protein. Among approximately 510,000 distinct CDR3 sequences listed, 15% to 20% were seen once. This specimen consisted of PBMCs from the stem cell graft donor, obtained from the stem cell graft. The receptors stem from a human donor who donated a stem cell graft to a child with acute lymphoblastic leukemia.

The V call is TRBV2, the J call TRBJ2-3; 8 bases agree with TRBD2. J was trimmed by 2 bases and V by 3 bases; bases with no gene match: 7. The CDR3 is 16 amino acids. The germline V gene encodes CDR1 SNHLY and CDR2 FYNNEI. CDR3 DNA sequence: TGTGCCAGCAGTGAGGTCACTAGCGGTACCACAGATACGCAGTATTTT. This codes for CASSEVTSGTTDTQYF.

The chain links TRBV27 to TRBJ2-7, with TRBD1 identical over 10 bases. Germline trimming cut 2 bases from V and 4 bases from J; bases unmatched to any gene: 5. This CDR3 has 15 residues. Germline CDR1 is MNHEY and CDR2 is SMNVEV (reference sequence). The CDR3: CASSLKTGGGYEQYF. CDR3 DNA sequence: TGTGCCAGCAGTTTAAAGACAGGGGGCGGGTACGAGCAGTACTTC.